Below, one TCR beta chain is given with its context. Its antigen is not known. This may arise from a read error, as a much more abundant clone is one base away. This entry is derived from a study of shared clonotypes between healthy human individuals. Study observations and caveats: The naive CD4 repertoires of a handful of donors were compared, and around 5% of clonotypes were shared.

Repertoires were generated with immunoSEQ multiplex PCR, while TCRdb's copy carries only in-frame clones and drops some. The profile shows 600,000 to 750,000 clones, 72% of them singletons. Sample: memory CD4+ T cells sorted from blood. The subset here: CD45RA-negative fraction. This clonotype was obtained from a woman aged 25 to 45 in good health.

CDR3 loop: CASSLDGTYNEQFF. The CDR3 nucleotides read TGTGCCAGCAGCCTGGACGGAACCTACAATGAGCAGTTCTTC. The V and J genes are TRBV6-5 and TRBJ2-1; D gene ambiguous. Germline loops: CDR1 MNHEY, CDR2 SVGAGI. There are 14 residues in the CDR3. The V and J ends lost 6 bases and 2 bases respectively, with 11 bases between them.